The 16 T cell receptor beta chains reported below all come from one sample, sequenced in a study of T cells in Graves' hyperthyroidism and ophthalmopathy. Amplified TCR beta CDR3 regions derived from RNA transcripts. The TCR CDR3 first-round RT-PCR relied on the HTBI primer set. TCRdb processed the multiplex PCR reads anew with MiXCR; each CDR3 protein has one entry. The profile shows hundreds of thousands of distinct CDR3 sequences, roughly 40% of them singletons. The specimen sequenced was blood. The source is a man younger than 30 with Graves' hyperthyroidism.

This clonotype was counted ten times or more. The CDR3: CAISDTRDRVRRNTIYF. CDR3 coding DNA: TGTGCCATCAGTGATACTCGTGACAGGGTCCGAAGAAACACCATATATTTT. The chain employs TRBV10-3 and TRBJ1-3, with 7 bases identical to TRBD1. Germline assignment: CDR1 ENHRY and CDR2 SYGVKD. The V gene end was trimmed by 3 bases and the J gene end by 5 bases; junction bases not matched to a gene: 13. CDR3 length: 17 amino acids.

The genes are TRBV2 and TRBJ2-7; tentatively, D is TRBD1 or TRBD2 (5 bases each). The V end lost 6 bases, the J end lost 3 bases, and 12 bases lay between the germline ends. The germline CDR1 and CDR2 sequences are SNHLY and FYNNEI. CDR3 length equals 13 residues. The CDR3: CASSRDGLYEQYF. As DNA, the CDR3 is TGTGCCAGCAGCCGGGACGGACTCTACGAGCAGTACTTC.

This clonotype was picked up many times. This chain joins TRBV24-1 and TRBJ2-6, with D perhaps matching TRBD1 (6 bases). The V and J ends lost 5 bases and 1 base respectively, with 14 bases between them. The CDR3 is made up of 17 amino acids. Germline assignment: CDR1 KGHDR and CDR2 SFDVKD. The CDR3, as DNA: TGTGCCACCAGTGCGGAAGCAGGGGAATCTGGGGCCAACGTCCTGACTTTC. This gives the protein CATSAEAGESGANVLTF.

This chain connects TRBV7-8 to TRBJ2-7; 7 nucleotides agree with TRBD1. V shed 2 bases and J 0 bases; nucleotides not matched to a gene: 7. Germline CDR1 and CDR2: SGHVS and FQNEAQ. The CDR3 runs 16 residues. The CDR3 DNA reads as TGTGCCAGCAGCTTACGAGCGACAGGGAGCTCCTACGAGCAGTACTTC. Translating it yields CASSLRATGSSYEQYF.

This clonotype appeared many times. Here the CDR3 reads CSTPGTGQYEQYF. DNA for the CDR3: TGCAGCACGCCCGGGACAGGGCAATACGAGCAGTACTTC. This chain uses TRBV20-1 with TRBJ2-7; 9 nucleotides match TRBD1. The CDR3 runs to 13 residues. The germline V gene encodes CDR1 DFQATT and CDR2 SNEGSKA (reference sequence).

This clonotype was counted only a few times. The chain employs TRBV24-1 and TRBJ1-1, with a tentative D call TRBD1 (5 bases). Germline-derived CDR1 and CDR2 are KGHDR and SFDVKD. The CDR3 covers 13 residues. Trimming left V 4 bases short and J 3 bases short, with 8 bases between. CDR3 in DNA: TGTGCCACCAGTGAGACGGGGGACACTGAAGCTTTCTTT. Its protein is CATSETGDTEAFF.

Details on this clonotype: Germline and junction disagree at one end, which may indicate a read error. V usage is TRBV20-1 and J usage is TRBJ1-1; 7 nucleotides align to TRBD1. Germline V gene data show CDR1 as DFQATT and CDR2 as SNEGSKA (reference sequence). The CDR3 is 14 residues long. The CDR3 bases are TGCAGTGCTCCCCAGGGGGGTCTGAACACCGAAGCTTTCTTT. Translated: CSAPQGGLNTEAFF.

This clonotype was counted between two and nine times. J is TRBJ1-1 and V is TRBV7-9; a possible D gene is TRBD1 (5 bases). Germline V lookup: CDR1 SEHNR, CDR2 FQNEAQ (reference sequence). The CDR3 is made up of 15 amino acids. Trimming took off 5 bases at V and 7 bases at J, with 20 bases between the two ends. The CDR3 loop is CASSPQGPLGLEAFF. The CDR3 DNA reads TGTGCCAGCAGCCCCCAAGGACCCCTGGGGCTTGAAGCTTTCTTT.

V and J are TRBV2 and TRBJ1-5; 8 bases agree with TRBD1. The CDR3 has 16 residues. V shed 6 bases and J 2 bases; nucleotides not matched to a gene: 9. The germline V gene has CDR1 SNHLY and CDR2 FYNNEI. The CDR3 sequence: CASSLSGGKGNQPQHF. The DNA of the CDR3 is TGTGCCAGCAGCCTCTCAGGGGGCAAGGGCAATCAGCCCCAGCATTTT.

The J gene is TRBJ2-5, the V gene TRBV5-6; 7 bases map to TRBD2. V lost 0 bases to trimming and J lost 2 bases; unmatched junction nucleotides: 7. Germline CDR1 and CDR2: SGHDT and YYEEEE. CDR3 size: 16 residues. CDR3 sequence: CASSLGGAGVQETQYF. The CDR3 DNA is TGTGCCAGCAGCTTGGGAGGGGCGGGGGTGCAAGAGACCCAGTACTTC.

This clonotype occurred many times. The rearrangement joins TRBV10-3 to TRBJ1-1; TRBD1 matches 7 bases. V shed 0 bases, J shed 3 bases, and the junction held 4 bases outside the gene matches. The CDR3 is 15 amino acids. Germline V gives CDR1 ENHRY, CDR2 SYGVKD. CDR3: CAISESIRGDTEAFF. The DNA of the CDR3 is TGTGCCATCAGTGAGTCCATCAGGGGGGACACTGAAGCTTTCTTT.

This clonotype was counted a few times. The chain is built from TRBV6-5 and TRBJ2-5; TRBD1 might be the D (5 bases). V was clipped by 6 bases and J by 4 bases, with 6 bases between them. CDR3 length: 11 residues. Germline CDR1 reads MNHEY; CDR2 reads SVGAGI. The CDR3 sequence is CASRDIETQYF. For the CDR3, the DNA is TGTGCCAGCAGGGACATAGAGACCCAGTACTTC.

The V call is TRBV2, the J call TRBJ1-1; D is ambiguous. Germline V lookup: CDR1 SNHLY, CDR2 FYNNEI. V was trimmed by 6 bases and J by 1 base, leaving 12 bases between them. The CDR3 covers 14 residues. The CDR3 loop is CASRAGRGNTEAFF. The CDR3 DNA follows: TGTGCCAGCAGGGCCGGGCGTGGGAACACTGAAGCTTTCTTT.

V gene TRBV25-1 combines with J gene TRBJ1-6; 9 bases are a match to TRBD1. The CDR3 spans 14 residues. Germline trimming cut 7 bases from V and 10 bases from J; bases unmatched to any gene: 8. Germline V lookup: CDR1 MGHDK, CDR2 SYGVNS. The CDR3 nucleotides are TGTGCCAGCACTACCGGACAGGGGCTCTCACCCCTCCACTTT. Its protein is CASTTGQGLSPLHF.

There are a few counts of this clonotype. The junction departs from the called germline gene at one end, perhaps through a read error. This chain joins TRBV2 and TRBJ1-5; TRBD1 matches at 8 bases. In germline, CDR1 is SNHLY, CDR2 FYNNEI. CDR3 length: 17 residues. CDR3 nucleotide sequence: TGCGCCAGCAGCCAAGCCGAGACAGGGGTAAGCAATCAGCCCCAGCATTTT. Translated: CASSQAETGVSNQPQHF.

V gene TRBV7-2 combines with J gene TRBJ1-3, with D possibly matching TRBD1 (6 bases). The J call may not be correct, given that the DNA end is closer to TRBJ2-3. The CDR3 is 15 amino acids. Per germline, CDR1 SGHTA and CDR2 FQGNSA. In nucleotides, the CDR3 is TGTGCCAGCAGCTTAGAGGCAGGGGTGGGGGATACGCAGTATTTT. It specifies CASSLEAGVGDTQYF.